This T cell receptor (beta chain) was documented in a study of control samples from healthy donors and cancer patients. Assay used: immunoSEQ multiplex PCR; TCRdb lists only in-frame clones, some missing. Among 85,000 to 100,000 clones listed, over 85% were seen once. The count of this clone is one. The receptor comes from a man younger than 35 in good health. Sequenced input: blood.

CDR3 region: CATSEKGRGSSYEQYF. CDR3 sequence (DNA): TGTGCCACTTCAGAAAAGGGCAGGGGTAGCTCCTACGAGCAGTACTTC. The chain joins TRBV19 to TRBJ2-7; D is perhaps TRBD1 (6 bases). Germline CDR1 LNHDA, CDR2 SQIVND (reference sequence). Between the trimmed V and J ends, which lost 10 bases and 0 bases, there was a span of 22 bases. The CDR3 length is 16 residues.